This T cell receptor (beta chain) was recorded in a study of CXCR3-negative and CXCR3-positive naive CD8 T cells. Libraries were UMI-labeled 5' RACE TRB cDNA. TCRdb derives one entry per CDR3 protein from the 5' RACE reads, leaving out DNA. The sample has about 130,000 distinct CDR3 sequences. Germline V gene sequence: CDR1 SGHRS, CDR2 YFSETQ. This CDR3 has 13 amino acids. The receptor was derived from a human donor in good health. Some clones in this sample may be carry-over from other donors' samples. The chain recombines TRBV5-1 with TRBJ2-7. The sequencing input was naive CXCR3- CD8+ T cells from blood. Sample subset: CD45RO-CCR7+CD27+CD95- naive CD8+ T cells lacking CXCR3 (TNR3-). The CDR3 sequence is CASSLDTGYEQYF. Looking up the rest from reference TRBV5-1 and TRBJ2-7 gives the full variable domain: KAGVTQTPRYLIKTRGQQVTLSCSPISGHRSVSWYQQTPGQGLQFLFEYFSETQRNKGNFPGRFSGRQFSNSRSEMNVSTLELGDSALYLCASSLDTGYEQYFGPGTRLTVT.